This T cell receptor beta chain was recovered during a study of control samples from healthy donors and cancer patients. Clones were sequenced by immunoSEQ multiplex PCR, and TCRdb holds only the in-frame ones, with some missing. The table lists approximately 110,000 clones, about 89% of them singletons. CDR1 and CDR2 from the germline V gene are SQVTM and ANQGSEA. Trimming pared 4 bases from V and 8 bases from J, leaving 11 bases between. The CDR3 sequence is 11 residues long. The material sequenced was blood. This sequence joins TRBV29-1 and TRBJ1-2, with D possibly TRBD1 on 5 matching bases. This TCR was sampled from a woman aged 45-65 years in good health. The CDR3 DNA follows: TGCAGCGTTGTTAGGGGTCGCGGCTACACCTTC. Protein sequence: CSVVRGRGYTF.